What follows are 21 T cell receptor beta chains derived from one specimen sequenced in a study of cytomegalovirus exposure and HLA in healthy donors. Both 60 Vbeta primers and 13 Jbeta primers went into the PCR. The repertoire was sequenced with immunoSEQ multiplex PCR; TCRdb's copy has only in-frame clones and lacks some. The data hold about 140,000 clones, with 73% observed a single time. Sequenced sample: PBMCs. The source is a human donor in good health.

The rearrangement uses TRBV4-2 and TRBJ2-2; D might be TRBD1 (6 bases). Germline loops: CDR1 LGHNA, CDR2 YNFKEQ. The ends were cut back, 0 bases at V and 4 bases at J, with 9 bases in the middle. The CDR3 contains 15 residues. The CDR3 DNA sequence: TGTGCCAGCAGCCAAGAAACAGGGTTCACCGGGGAGCTGTTTTTT. It codes for CASSQETGFTGELFF.

This clone was detected only once. V and J are TRBV5-6 and TRBJ2-5; 11 bases are shared with TRBD2. Germline V lookup: CDR1 SGHDT, CDR2 YYEEEE. J was trimmed by 2 bases and V by 6 bases; bases with no gene match: 9. The CDR3 consists of 16 residues. The CDR3 DNA reads TGTGCCAGCACCGCGACTCTAGCGGGGGGACAAGAGACCCAGTACTTC. Encoded protein: CASTATLAGGQETQYF.

V and J are TRBV7-9 and TRBJ2-5, with TRBD2 identical over 10 bases. The junction had 3 bases not matched to a gene; V was cut back by 6 bases and J by 2 bases. This CDR3 is built from 14 residues. In germline, CDR1 is SEHNR, CDR2 FQNEAQ (reference sequence). CDR3 sequence: CASRSSGSQETQYF. CDR3 coding DNA: TGTGCCAGCAGGTCTAGCGGGAGTCAAGAGACCCAGTACTTC. The full variable domain, rest sourced from reference TRBV7-9 and TRBJ2-5, is DTGVSQNPRHKITKRGQNVTFRCDPISEHNRLYWYRQTLGQGPEFLTYFQNEAQLEKSRLLSDRFSAERPKGSFSTLEIQRTEQGDSAMYLCASRSSGSQETQYFGPGTRLLVL.

The V and J genes are TRBV6-1 and TRBJ1-2; D is possibly TRBD1 (6 bases). From germline, CDR1 is MNHNS and CDR2 SASEGT. Trimming pared 1 base from V and 5 bases from J, leaving 20 bases between. This CDR3 has 17 residues. The CDR3 loop reads CASSEVGGHLDRYGYTF. CDR3 nucleotides: TGTGCCAGCAGTGAAGTGGGGGGGCACTTGGATCGGTATGGCTACACCTTC.

V is TRBV4-1 and J is TRBJ1-4, with D uncertain. Trimming stripped 0 bases from V and 1 base from J, with 6 bases between. The CDR3 has 15 amino acids. Germline assignment: CDR1 MGHRA and CDR2 YSYEKL. CDR3 in DNA: TGCGCCAGCAGCCAAGATGAGGGAACTAATGAAAAACTGTTTTTT. Residues: CASSQDEGTNEKLFF.

The CDR3 sequence: CASSVATSYTDTQYF. The CDR3 DNA reads as TGTGCCAGCAGCGTAGCTACTAGTTACACAGATACGCAGTATTTT. This chain links TRBV9 with TRBJ2-3; D may be TRBD2 (5 bases). Germline CDR1 and CDR2: SGDLS and YYNGEE. This CDR3 is 15 amino acids long. Trimming took off 0 bases at V and 2 bases at J, with 10 bases between the two ends.

Here the CDR3 reads CASSWGLAGGRQETQYF. The CDR3 nucleotides are TGTGCCAGCAGCTGGGGACTAGCGGGAGGAAGACAAGAGACCCAGTACTTC. V and J are TRBV7-2 and TRBJ2-5, with TRBD2 identical over 15 bases. The CDR3 consists of 17 residues. CDR1 SGHTA and CDR2 FQGNSA come from the germline V gene. The V and J ends lost 4 bases and 2 bases, in that order; junction bases with no gene match: 5.

This sequence joins TRBV6-1 and TRBJ1-1; 9 bases are a match to TRBD1. The CDR3 totals 14 residues. Germline V gene sequence: CDR1 MNHNS, CDR2 SASEGT. The J segment lost 4 bases and the V segment lost 4 bases, leaving 4 bases of the junction unmatched. CDR3 in amino acids: CASSVQGAGTEAFF. The CDR3 coding sequence is TGTGCCAGCAGTGTACAGGGGGCCGGCACTGAAGCTTTCTTT.

The rearrangement links TRBV9 to TRBJ2-7; a weak D match, TRBD1 (5 bases). The ends were cut back, 4 bases at V and 5 bases at J, with 16 bases in the middle. Germline V gene data show CDR1 as SGDLS and CDR2 as YYNGEE. The CDR3 sequence is 14 residues long. The CDR3 sequence: CASSSKGRSDEQYF. The CDR3 coding sequence is TGTGCCAGCAGCTCCAAGGGGCGGAGTGACGAGCAGTACTTC.

The table lists this clone with a count of one. The rearrangement joins TRBV15 to TRBJ2-3; 8 bases agree with TRBD1. The V gene end was trimmed by 4 bases and the J gene end by 2 bases; junction bases not matched to a gene: 5. The CDR3 loop spans 15 amino acids. Germline V gene sequence: CDR1 LNHNV, CDR2 YYDKDF (reference sequence). The CDR3 sequence: CATSIRTGTTDTQYF. For the CDR3, the DNA is TGTGCCACCAGCATAAGGACAGGGACCACAGATACGCAGTATTTT.

J is TRBJ1-3 and V is TRBV5-1, with a weak D call TRBD1 (5 bases). There are 15 residues in the CDR3. V dropped 3 bases and J dropped 2 bases, with 12 bases sitting between them. Germline assignment: CDR1 SGHRS and CDR2 YFSETQ. CDR3 sequence reads: CASSYGDSPGNTIYF. The CDR3 DNA reads as TGCGCCAGCAGCTACGGGGACTCCCCTGGAAACACCATATATTTT. The full variable domain, with the rest looked up from reference TRBV5-1 and TRBJ1-3, is KAGVTQTPRYLIKTRGQQVTLSCSPISGHRSVSWYQQTPGQGLQFLFEYFSETQRNKGNFPGRFSGRQFSNSRSEMNVSTLELGDSALYLCASSYGDSPGNTIYFGEGSWLTVV.

The rearrangement uses TRBV4-1 and TRBJ2-7, with 7 bases lining up with TRBD1. The CDR3 is 16 amino acids. The V segment lost 1 base and the J segment 7 bases; nucleotides outside the gene matches: 13. Germline values: CDR1 MGHRA, CDR2 YSYEKL. The CDR3 DNA is TGCGCCAGCAGCCAAGTCACGGGACAGATTTTCGGAGAGCAGTACTTC. It encodes CASSQVTGQIFGEQYF.

This rearrangement joins TRBV4-1 to TRBJ2-3; TRBD2 aligns across 7 bases. Unmatched junction bases numbered 2, after V lost 4 bases and J lost 4 bases. CDR3 length: 13 residues. CDR1 and CDR2 from the germline V gene are MGHRA and YSYEKL. This CDR3 reads CASSLAGADTQYF. CDR3 sequence (DNA): TGCGCCAGCAGCCTTGCGGGGGCAGATACGCAGTATTTT.

The V gene is TRBV5-4, the J gene TRBJ1-2; no definite D call. CDR1 SGHNT and CDR2 YYREEE come from the germline V gene (reference sequence). The CDR3 runs 13 residues. V lost 5 bases and J lost 2, with 10 bases in between. The CDR3 bases are TGTGCCAGCAGTACTTACGGGAACTATGGCTACACCTTC. It encodes CASSTYGNYGYTF.

The rearrangement joins TRBV5-6 to TRBJ2-1; TRBD2 matches 11 bases. The CDR3 spans 16 residues. Germline V CDR1 and CDR2: SGHDT, YYEEEE. With 2 bases clipped from V and 1 base from J, the junction kept 2 bases outside the gene matches. The CDR3 spells CASSFRLAGSYNEQFF. Here the CDR3 DNA reads TGTGCCAGCAGCTTCAGACTAGCGGGATCCTACAATGAGCAGTTCTTC.

The CDR3 nucleotides read TGTGCCAGCAGCCAGTTCGGGACTAGCGGCTCCGAGCAGTACTTC. The encoded protein is CASSQFGTSGSEQYF. The chain is built from TRBV4-2 and TRBJ2-7; 11 bases match TRBD2. Germline V gene data show CDR1 as LGHNA and CDR2 as YNFKEQ. CDR3 length: 15 residues. Trimming cost V 3 bases and J 6 bases; bases outside gene matches: 7.

The chain uses TRBV9 and TRBJ1-5, with D hard to call. CDR1 is SGDLS and CDR2 is YYNGEE in the germline V gene. The CDR3 contains 15 residues. Trimming shortened V by 0 bases and J by 0 bases, and 7 bases separated the two germline ends. CDR3 coding DNA: TGTGCCAGCAGCGTAGGACTGGGTAGCAATCAGCCCCAGCATTTT. Translated, it gives CASSVGLGSNQPQHF.

This clone was observed a single time. The CDR3, as DNA: TGTGCTAGTGGTTTACTTCTCCCGGACAGGGGGTTTGGGGGCTACACCTTC. Translating it yields CASGLLLPDRGFGGYTF. This chain uses TRBV12-5 with TRBJ1-2, with 10 bases identical to TRBD1. The CDR3 has 17 residues. Germline V gene lookup returns CDR1 LGHNT and CDR2 FRNRAP. With V trimmed by 3 bases and J by 8 bases, 15 bases remained unmatched.

The V call is TRBV5-6, the J call TRBJ2-5, with D unresolved. The CDR3 runs 12 residues. Germline CDR1 and CDR2: SGHDT and YYEEEE. Deletions cut 4 bases from V and 5 bases from J, with 9 bases between. CDR3 residues: CASSRGVETQYF. In DNA form, the CDR3 reads TGTGCCAGCAGCCGCGGAGTCGAGACCCAGTACTTC.

The J gene is TRBJ1-6, the V gene TRBV10-3; D gene unclear. Looked up from germline, CDR1 is ENHRY and CDR2 is SYGVKD. CDR3 length equals 13 residues. Trimming shortened V by 7 bases and J by 5 bases, and 9 bases separated the two germline ends. The CDR3 nucleotides read TGTGCCATCACCGCAACTAATAATTCACCCCTCCACTTT. Its protein is CAITATNNSPLHF.

This clone was detected only a few times. The chain recombines TRBV29-1 with TRBJ1-3; D gene uncertain. The germline V gene encodes CDR1 SQVTM and CDR2 ANQGSEA. This CDR3 is 12 amino acids long. Trimming took off 7 bases at V and 0 bases at J, with 7 bases between the two ends. The CDR3 protein is CSGGSSGNTIYF. The CDR3 nucleotides are TGCAGCGGCGGAAGCTCTGGAAACACCATATATTTT.